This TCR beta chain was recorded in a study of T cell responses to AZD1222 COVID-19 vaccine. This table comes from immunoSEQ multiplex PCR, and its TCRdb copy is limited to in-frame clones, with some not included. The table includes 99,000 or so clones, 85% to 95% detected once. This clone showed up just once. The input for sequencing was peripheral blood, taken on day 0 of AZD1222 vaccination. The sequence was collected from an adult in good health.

The CDR3 loop is CASSQVPGQGAGELFF. The CDR3 coding sequence is TGCGCCAGCAGCCAAGTTCCGGGACAGGGGGCCGGGGAGCTGTTTTTT. The chain carries TRBV4-3 and TRBJ2-2, with 11 bases that match TRBD1. The trim removed 1 base at V and 6 bases at J, leaving 4 bases unmatched. The CDR3 length is 16 residues. Germline loops: CDR1 LGHNA, CDR2 YSLEER.